This T cell receptor beta chain was sequenced in a study of OX40 agonist ivuxolimab in advanced cancers. The study in broad terms: Ivuxolimab was an agonistic, fully human IgG2 monoclonal antibody directed against OX40 (CD134), a costimulatory receptor. In the dose-escalation cohort, 70% to 85% of patients were male, and the mean age was about 55 years, with a range of 23 to 79. The paper reports the monotherapy dose-escalation portion (N of about 50 patients) of the phase I ivuxolimab trial. Prior anti-PD-1, anti-PD-L1 or anti-CTLA-4 therapy was permitted, and approximately 41% of dose-escalation patients had received checkpoint inhibitors. Peripheral TCRbeta sequencing was intended to test whether TCR sequence diversity was altered and clonal T-cell expansion was caused by ivuxolimab. Of the 50 to 55 dose-escalation patients, hepatocellular carcinoma was present in about 20, melanoma in roughly 15, renal cell carcinoma in 9 and head and neck cancer in 9. Partial responses occurred in three dose-escalation patients: two with cutaneous melanoma and one with hepatocellular carcinoma. Intravenous ivuxolimab was administered to patients every 2 weeks at six dose levels: 0.01, 0.1, 0.3, 1.5, 3 and 10 mg/kg. The full study reports these points: After ivuxolimab, CD8+ T cells had more expanded clones than CD4+ T cells on average. Low levels of normalized T-cell clonal expansion were also shown by some nonresponding patients. Antigen specificity was not determined for the clonally expanded peripheral T cells. In partial responders in the 0.1-3.0 mg/kg groups, normalized peripheral clonal expansion was found to be among the lowest, especially among CD8+ T cells. At doses of 0.1 to 3.0 mg/kg, clonal expansion of both CD4+ and CD8+ blood T cells was observed from baseline to week 6.

Looking up the germline V gene (reference sequence) yields CDR1 LNHDA and CDR2 SQIVND. V loses 4 bases, J loses 0 bases, and the germline ends lie 15 bases apart. The CDR3, from cysteine to phenylalanine, totals 16 residues. Only CDR3 DNA is held: 48 bases, read in frame from base 1. For sequencing of the TCRbeta CDR3 region, genomic DNA was extracted from the sorted cells. The immunoSEQ Assay was used to sequence the TCRbeta CDR3 regions. TCRdb mirrors the immuneACCESS table, restricted to in-frame sequences. Some clones are absent from its copies; in checked studies, under half trace to an unresolved V gene, and the reason for the others is unknown. In all, the sample holds roughly 80,000 clones, and 90% to 95% of those were seen once. 0.55% to 0.8% of the sample goes to the ten largest clones. Of note for this clone: What antigen it recognizes has not been identified. No per-base quality is available; no much larger clone lies one base away.

Patients with autoimmune disease history or receiving systemic immunosuppression were excluded from the trial. Peripheral blood for TCR sequencing was collected from all dose cohorts at baseline, on cycle 4 day 1, and on cycle 7 day 1. Samples were obtained from an open-label, multicenter, first-in-human phase I dose-escalation trial of ivuxolimab. Adults with locally advanced or metastatic melanoma, renal cell, hepatocellular, or head and neck squamous cell carcinoma were enrolled in the trial. Before TCR sequencing, CD4+ and CD8+ T cells were separately sorted from peripheral blood. The origin of this receptor is an adult with an advanced solid tumor such as melanoma, head and neck, liver or kidney cancer. The chain is assembled from TRBV19 and TRBJ1-2, and TRBD1 may be the D gene, going by 5 matching bases. Sequenced material: CD4+ or CD8+ T cells sorted from blood, taken in a trial of the OX40 agonist ivuxolimab. The DNA sequence reads TGTGCCAGTAGTACCTATCGGGGACCGACTAACTATGGCTACACCTTC. This yields the protein CASSTYRGPTNYGYTF.